The clone carrying this TCR beta chain has only one observation. The method was immunoSEQ multiplex PCR; TCRdb's version includes in-frame clones alone and lacks a portion of them. The repertoire holds 47,000 or so clones, with around 87% as singletons. This sample is part of a study of T cell changes during pregnancy in multiple sclerosis. From germline, CDR1 is SGHTA and CDR2 FQGTGA. The CDR3 has 15 residues. The V gene end was trimmed by 3 bases and the J gene end by 2 bases; junction bases not matched to a gene: 5. V gene TRBV7-3 combines with J gene TRBJ2-3; 7 nucleotides agree with TRBD2. The origin of this receptor is a female donor in good health, enrolled as a control in a pregnancy study. The sample was peripheral blood, taken after pregnancy. The CDR3 nucleotides are TGTGCCAGCAGCTTTGCTAGCGGCTTCACAGATACGCAGTATTTT. Residues: CASSFASGFTDTQYF.